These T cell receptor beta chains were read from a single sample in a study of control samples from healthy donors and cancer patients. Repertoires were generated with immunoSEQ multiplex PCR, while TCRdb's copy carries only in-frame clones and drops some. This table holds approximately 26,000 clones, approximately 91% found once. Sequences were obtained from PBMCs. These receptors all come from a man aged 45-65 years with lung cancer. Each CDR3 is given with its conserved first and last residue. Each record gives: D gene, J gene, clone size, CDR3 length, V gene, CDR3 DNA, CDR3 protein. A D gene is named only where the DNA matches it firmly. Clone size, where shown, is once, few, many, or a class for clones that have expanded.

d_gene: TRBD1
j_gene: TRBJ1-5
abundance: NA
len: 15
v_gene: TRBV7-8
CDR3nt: TGTGCCAGCAGCCGGACAGGGGTGAGCAATCAGCCCCAGCATTTT
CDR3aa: CASSRTGVSNQPQHF

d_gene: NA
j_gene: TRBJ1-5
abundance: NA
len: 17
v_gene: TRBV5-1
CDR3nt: TGCGCCAGCAGCTTGGACGGCGGTATAAATAGCAATCAGCCCCAGCATTTT
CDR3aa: CASSLDGGINSNQPQHF

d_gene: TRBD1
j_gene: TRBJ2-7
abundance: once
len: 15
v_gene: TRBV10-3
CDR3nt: TGTGCCATCAGTGATCAGACAGGGCCTACTGACGAGCAGTACTTC
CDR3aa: CAISDQTGPTDEQYF

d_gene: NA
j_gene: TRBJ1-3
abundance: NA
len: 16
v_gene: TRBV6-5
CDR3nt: TGTGCCAGCAGTTCGGACAGACTAAGCTCTGGAAACACCATATATTTT
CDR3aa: CASSSDRLSSGNTIYF

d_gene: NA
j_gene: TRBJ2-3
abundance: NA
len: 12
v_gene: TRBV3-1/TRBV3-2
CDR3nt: TGTGCCAGCAGCCAAGACAGAGTCACGCAGTATTTT
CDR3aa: CASSQDRVTQYF

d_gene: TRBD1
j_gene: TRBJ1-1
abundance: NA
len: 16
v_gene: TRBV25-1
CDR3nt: TGTGCCAGCAGTGACTACTTGACAGGGGTTGGCACTGAAGCTTTCTTT
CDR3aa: CASSDYLTGVGTEAFF

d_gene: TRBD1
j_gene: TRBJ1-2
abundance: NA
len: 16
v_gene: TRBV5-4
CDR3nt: TGTGCCAGCAGCTCGGGACAGGGGGATAGCAACTATGGCTACACCTTC
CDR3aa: CASSSGQGDSNYGYTF

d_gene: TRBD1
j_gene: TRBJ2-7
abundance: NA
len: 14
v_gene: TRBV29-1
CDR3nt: TGCAGCGTTGAGAAGGGGGCGTCGGGCTACGAGCAGTACTTC
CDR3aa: CSVEKGASGYEQYF

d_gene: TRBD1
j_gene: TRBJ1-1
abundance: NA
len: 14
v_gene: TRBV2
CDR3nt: TGTGCCAGCTTAAAGGGACAGCAGAACACTGAAGCTTTCTTT
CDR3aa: CASLKGQQNTEAFF

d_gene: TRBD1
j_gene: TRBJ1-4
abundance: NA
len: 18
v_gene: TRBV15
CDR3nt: TGTGCCACCAGCAGAGGCCCATTAGGACAGGGGTCCCATGAAAAACTGTTTTTT
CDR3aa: CATSRGPLGQGSHEKLFF

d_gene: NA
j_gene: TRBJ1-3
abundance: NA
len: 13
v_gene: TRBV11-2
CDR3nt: TGTGCCATCCAGGGTAACTCTGGAAACACCATATATTTT
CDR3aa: CAIQGNSGNTIYF

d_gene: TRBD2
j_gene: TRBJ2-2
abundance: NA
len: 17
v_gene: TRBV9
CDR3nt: TGTGCCAGCAGCTCTATCACTAGCGGGGTGAGCACCGGGGAGCTGTTTTTT
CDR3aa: CASSSITSGVSTGELFF

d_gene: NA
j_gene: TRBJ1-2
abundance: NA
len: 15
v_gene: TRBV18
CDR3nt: TGTGCCAGCTCCCCACCTCAAGAGAGTAACTATGGCTACACCTTC
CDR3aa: CASSPPQESNYGYTF

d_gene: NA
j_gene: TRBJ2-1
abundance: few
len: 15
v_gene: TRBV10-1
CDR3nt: TGCGCCAGCAGTGAATCAGGGGCGGTCGGCAATGAGCAGTTCTTC
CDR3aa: CASSESGAVGNEQFF

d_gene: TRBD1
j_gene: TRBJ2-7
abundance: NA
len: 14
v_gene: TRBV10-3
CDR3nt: TGTGCCATCAGTGATAGGACAGGGGCTCACGAGCAGTACTTC
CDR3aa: CAISDRTGAHEQYF

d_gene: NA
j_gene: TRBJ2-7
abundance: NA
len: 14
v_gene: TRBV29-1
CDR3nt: TGCAGCGTTCGAGGCGGCGGGGCGAACTACGAGCAGTACTTC
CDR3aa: CSVRGGGANYEQYF

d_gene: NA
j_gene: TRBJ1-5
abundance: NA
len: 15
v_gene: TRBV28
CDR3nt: TGTGCCAGCAGTCTTCCCATGGGGGTCGGTCAGCCCCAGCATTTT
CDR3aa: CASSLPMGVGQPQHF

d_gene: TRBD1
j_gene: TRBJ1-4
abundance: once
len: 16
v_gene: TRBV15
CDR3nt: TGTGCCACCAGCAGAGAAGGGACAGGGAGGGGTGAAAAACTGTTTTTT
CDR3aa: CATSREGTGRGEKLFF

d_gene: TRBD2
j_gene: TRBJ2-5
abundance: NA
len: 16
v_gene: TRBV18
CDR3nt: TGTGCCAGCTCACCGGTAGCGGGGGGGGTCCAAGAGACCCAGTACTTC
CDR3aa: CASSPVAGGVQETQYF

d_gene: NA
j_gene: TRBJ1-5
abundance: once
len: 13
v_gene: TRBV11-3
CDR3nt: TGTGCCAGCAGCGCAGCTAGCAATCAGCCCCAGCATTTT
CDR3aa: CASSAASNQPQHF

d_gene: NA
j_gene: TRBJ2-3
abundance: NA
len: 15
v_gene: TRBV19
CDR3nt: TGTGCCAGTGCAAGGACCTCTGGGGGGAGAGATACGCAGTATTTT
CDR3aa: CASARTSGGRDTQYF

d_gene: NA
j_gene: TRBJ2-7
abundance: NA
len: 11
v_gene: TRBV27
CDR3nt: TGTGCCAGCAGTTTGGGCTACGAGCAGTACTTC
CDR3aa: CASSLGYEQYF

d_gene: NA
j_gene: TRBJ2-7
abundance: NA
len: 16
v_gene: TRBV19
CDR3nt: TGTGCCAGTAGTATCATGGGGACTGACGGCTCCTACGAGCAGTACTTC
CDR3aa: CASSIMGTDGSYEQYF

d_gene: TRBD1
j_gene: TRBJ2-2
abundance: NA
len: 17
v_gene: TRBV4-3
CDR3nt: TGCGCCAGCAGCCAAGGAGGTCAGGGGGCTGGTACCGGGGAGCTGTTTTTT
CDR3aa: CASSQGGQGAGTGELFF

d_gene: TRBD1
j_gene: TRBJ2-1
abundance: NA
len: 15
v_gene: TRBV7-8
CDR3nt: TGTGCCAGCAGCTTAAGGGACAGGGTTCCTAGTGAGCAGTTCTTC
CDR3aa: CASSLRDRVPSEQFF

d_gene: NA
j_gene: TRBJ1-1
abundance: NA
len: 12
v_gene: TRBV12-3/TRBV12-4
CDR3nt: TGTGCCAGCAGTTTATACGACTCCGAAGCTTTCTTT
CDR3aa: CASSLYDSEAFF

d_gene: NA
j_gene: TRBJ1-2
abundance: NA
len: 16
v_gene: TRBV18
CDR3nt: TGTGCCAGCTCACCGCCGCCAGCATACAGGGAGCAAGGCTACACCTTC
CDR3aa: CASSPPPAYREQGYTF

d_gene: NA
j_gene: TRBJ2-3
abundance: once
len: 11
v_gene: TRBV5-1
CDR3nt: TGCGCCAGCGGGGTTTCAGATACGCAGTATTTT
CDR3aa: CASGVSDTQYF

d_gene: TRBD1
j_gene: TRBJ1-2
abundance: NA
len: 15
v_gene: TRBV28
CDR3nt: TGTGCCAGCAGACCTCCGGGACAGCTTAACTATGGCTACACCTTC
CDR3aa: CASRPPGQLNYGYTF

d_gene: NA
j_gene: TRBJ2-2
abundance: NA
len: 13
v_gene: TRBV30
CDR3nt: TGTGCCTGGGAGACGGCGAACACCGGGGAGCTGTTTTTT
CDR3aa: CAWETANTGELFF

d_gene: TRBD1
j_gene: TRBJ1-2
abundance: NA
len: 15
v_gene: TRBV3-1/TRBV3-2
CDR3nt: TGTGCCAGCAGCCAAGGAGACAGGGCGGGCTATGGCTACACCTTC
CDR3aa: CASSQGDRAGYGYTF

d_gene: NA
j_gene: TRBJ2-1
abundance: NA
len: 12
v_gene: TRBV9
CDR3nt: TGTGCCAGCAGCTCCAGGAAGAATGAGCAGTTCTTC
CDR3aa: CASSSRKNEQFF

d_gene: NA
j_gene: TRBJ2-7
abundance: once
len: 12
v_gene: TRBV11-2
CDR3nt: TGTGCCAGCAGCTTTAACTCCTACGAGCAGTACTTC
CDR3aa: CASSFNSYEQYF

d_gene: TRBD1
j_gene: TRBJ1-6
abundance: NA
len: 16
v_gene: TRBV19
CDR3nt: TGTGCCAGTAGTTCCCGCCCGACAGGGAATAATTCACCCCTCCACTTT
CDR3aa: CASSSRPTGNNSPLHF

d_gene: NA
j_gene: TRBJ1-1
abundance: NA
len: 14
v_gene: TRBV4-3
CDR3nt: TGCGCCAGCAGCTTGTACTCGGGGAACACTGAAGCTTTCTTT
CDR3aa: CASSLYSGNTEAFF

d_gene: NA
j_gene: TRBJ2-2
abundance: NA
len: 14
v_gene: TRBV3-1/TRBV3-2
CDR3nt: TGTGCCAGCAGCCAACGCGAACTCACCGGGGAGCTGTTTTTT
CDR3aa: CASSQRELTGELFF

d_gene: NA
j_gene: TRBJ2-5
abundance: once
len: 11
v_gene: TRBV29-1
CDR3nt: TGCAGCGTTGGGGATGACTATACCCAGTACTTC
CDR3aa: CSVGDDYTQYF

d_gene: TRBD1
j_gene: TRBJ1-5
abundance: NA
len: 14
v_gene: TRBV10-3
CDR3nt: TGTGCCATCAGTGGGACAGGGCGAGATCAGCCCCAGCATTTT
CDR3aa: CAISGTGRDQPQHF

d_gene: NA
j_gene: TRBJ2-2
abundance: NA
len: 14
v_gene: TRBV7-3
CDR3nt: TGTGCCAGCAGCTTAAGTCAGGGGCCCGGGGAGCTGTTTTTT
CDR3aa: CASSLSQGPGELFF

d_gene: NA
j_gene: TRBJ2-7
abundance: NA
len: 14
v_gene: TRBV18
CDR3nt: TGTGCCAGCTCACCGGGCAGGGAGCCCTACGAGCAGTACTTC
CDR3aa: CASSPGREPYEQYF

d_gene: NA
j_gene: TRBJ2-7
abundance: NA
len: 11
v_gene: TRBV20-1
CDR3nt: TGCAGTGCTCTCGCGGGGATTGAGCAGTACTTC
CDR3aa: CSALAGIEQYF

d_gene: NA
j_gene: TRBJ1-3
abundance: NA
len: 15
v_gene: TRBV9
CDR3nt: TGTGCCAGCAGCGGCTCAGGGAACTCTGGAAACACCATATATTTT
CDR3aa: CASSGSGNSGNTIYF

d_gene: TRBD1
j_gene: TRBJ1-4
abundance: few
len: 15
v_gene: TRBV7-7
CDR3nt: TGTGCTAGCAGCACAGGACAGGGAACGAATGAAAAACTGTTTTTT
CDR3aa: CASSTGQGTNEKLFF

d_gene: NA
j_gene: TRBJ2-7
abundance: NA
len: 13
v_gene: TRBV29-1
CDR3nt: TGCAGCGCCGTCGGCCCCCATCCCTACGAGCAGTACTTC
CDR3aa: CSAVGPHPYEQYF

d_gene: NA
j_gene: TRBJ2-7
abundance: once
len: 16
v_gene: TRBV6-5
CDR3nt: TGTGCCAGCAGTTACTTGGGGACGGGCCCATCCTACGAGCAGTACTTC
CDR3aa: CASSYLGTGPSYEQYF

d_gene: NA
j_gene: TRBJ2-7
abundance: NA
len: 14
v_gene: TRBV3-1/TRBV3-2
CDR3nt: TGTGCCAGCAGCCAAGGGGAGGCGCAGTACGAGCAGTACTTC
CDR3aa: CASSQGEAQYEQYF

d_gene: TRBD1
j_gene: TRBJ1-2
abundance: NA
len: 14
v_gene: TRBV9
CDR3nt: TGTGCCAGCAGCGTGAGAGACAGGGATGCTGGCTACACCTTC
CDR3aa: CASSVRDRDAGYTF

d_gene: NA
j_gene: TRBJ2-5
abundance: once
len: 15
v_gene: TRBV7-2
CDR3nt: TGTGCCAGCAGCTTAGCGGGGGGAAGGGTAGAGACCCAGTACTTC
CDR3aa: CASSLAGGRVETQYF

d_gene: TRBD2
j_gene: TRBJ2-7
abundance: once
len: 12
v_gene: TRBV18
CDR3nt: TGTGCCAGCTCACCAGGTAGCGGGAAGCAGTACTTC
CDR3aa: CASSPGSGKQYF

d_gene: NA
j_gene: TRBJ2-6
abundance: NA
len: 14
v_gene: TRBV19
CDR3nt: TGTGCCAGTAGTACAGGGGCTGGGGCCAACGTCCTGACTTTC
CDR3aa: CASSTGAGANVLTF

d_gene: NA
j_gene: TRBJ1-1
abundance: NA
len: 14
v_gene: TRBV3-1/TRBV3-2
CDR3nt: TGTGCCAGCAGCCATCGGTCCCAGCTCACTGAAGCTTTCTTT
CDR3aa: CASSHRSQLTEAFF

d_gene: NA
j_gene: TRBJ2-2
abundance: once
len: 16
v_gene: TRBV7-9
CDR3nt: TGTGCCAGCAGCTACTACAGGGTCGCTGGTACCGGGGAGCTGTTTTTT
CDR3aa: CASSYYRVAGTGELFF

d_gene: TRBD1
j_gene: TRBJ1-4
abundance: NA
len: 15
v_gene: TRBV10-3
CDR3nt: TGTGCCATCAGCCGGACAGGGAGTGAAGGAGAAAAACTGTTTTTT
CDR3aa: CAISRTGSEGEKLFF

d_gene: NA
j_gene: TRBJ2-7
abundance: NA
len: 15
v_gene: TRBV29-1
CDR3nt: TGCAGCGGCGTGAGGGGCGGACTACGCGGATACGAGCAGTACTTC
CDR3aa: CSGVRGGLRGYEQYF

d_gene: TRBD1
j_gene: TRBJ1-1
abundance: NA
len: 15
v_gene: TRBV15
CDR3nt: TGTGCCACCAGCACTCGACAGGGTAGGAACACTGAAGCTTTCTTT
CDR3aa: CATSTRQGRNTEAFF

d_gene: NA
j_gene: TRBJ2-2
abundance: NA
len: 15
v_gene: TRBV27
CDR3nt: TGTGCCAGCCGGGTATTGAGTTTGCCGACCGGGGAGCTGTTTTTT
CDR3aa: CASRVLSLPTGELFF

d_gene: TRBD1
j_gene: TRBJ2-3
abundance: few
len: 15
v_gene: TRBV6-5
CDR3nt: TGTGCCAGCAGGTTGACAGGGGGCCGCACAGATACGCAGTATTTT
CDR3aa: CASRLTGGRTDTQYF

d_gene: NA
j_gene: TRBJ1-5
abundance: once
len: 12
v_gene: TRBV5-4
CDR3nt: TGTGCCAGCAGCATACGGGGTCAGCCCCAGCATTTT
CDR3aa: CASSIRGQPQHF

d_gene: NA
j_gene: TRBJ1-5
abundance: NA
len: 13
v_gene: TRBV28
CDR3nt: TGTGCCAGCAGTCCCTCAAGCAATCAGCCCCAGCATTTT
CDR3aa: CASSPSSNQPQHF

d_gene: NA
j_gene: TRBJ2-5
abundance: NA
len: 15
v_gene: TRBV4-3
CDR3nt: TGCGCCAGCAGCCAAGGGGGGGCCTACCAAGAGACCCAGTACTTC
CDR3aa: CASSQGGAYQETQYF